The rows below give T cell receptor beta chains drawn from one sample of a study of Graves' ophthalmopathy and Graves' hyperthyroidism. Via MiXCR, TCRdb re-called the multiplex PCR reads, giving one row per CDR3 protein. The sample lists hundreds of thousands of distinct CDR3 sequences; about 20% were seen once. Sequencing input: peripheral blood. All receptors derive from a woman between 18 and 29 years old with stable Graves' hyperthyroidism. Some clones in this sample may be carry-over from other donors' samples. Both conserved end residues are part of each CDR3. D genes are given only for firm matches. Some rows have no size entry. The others give once, few or many, or a class for an expanded clone.

J gene	D gene	clone size	V gene	CDR3 protein	CDR3 DNA
TRBJ1-1	TRBD1	.	TRBV12-3/TRBV12-4	CASSSTGTGKAFF	TGTGCCAGCAGTAGCACCGGGACAGGGAAAGCTTTCTTT
TRBJ1-1	.	many	TRBV27	CASSFEGDTEAFF	TGTGCCAGCAGTTTCGAGGGAGACACTGAAGCTTTCTTT
TRBJ2-7	TRBD1	many	TRBV6-1	CASSRTGADYEQYF	TGTGCCAGCAGTCGGACAGGGGCTGACTACGAGCAGTACTTC
TRBJ2-2	TRBD2	many	TRBV19	CASTSGRALGTGELFF	TGTGCCAGTACAAGCGGGAGGGCCTTGGGCACCGGGGAGCTGTTTTTT
TRBJ2-7	.	.	TRBV12-3/TRBV12-4	CASTWGRSYEQYF	TGTGCCAGCACCTGGGGGCGCTCCTACGAGCAGTACTTC
TRBJ2-7	.	.	TRBV14	CASSQQLASEQYF	TGTGCCAGCAGCCAACAATTAGCGTCCGAGCAGTACTTC
TRBJ2-5	TRBD1	few	TRBV5-5	CASSLLDRGDQETQYF	TGTGCCAGCAGCTTGCTGGACAGGGGAGACCAAGAGACCCAGTACTTC
TRBJ2-7	TRBD2	many	TRBV12-3/TRBV12-4	CASSPSRTSISYEQYF	TGTGCCAGCAGTCCTTCCCGGACTAGCATATCCTACGAGCAGTACTTC
TRBJ2-2	.	many	TRBV12-3/TRBV12-4	CASSLGGSANTGELFF	TGTGCCAGCAGTTTAGGGGGCAGTGCGAACACCGGGGAGCTGTTTTTT
TRBJ1-6	TRBD1	once	TRBV12-3/TRBV12-4	CASSSTWDSQDNSPLHF	TGTGCCAGCAGTTCAACCTGGGACAGCCAGGATAATTCACCCCTCCACTTT
TRBJ2-5	TRBD1	many	TRBV5-1	CASSTRQGGWKTQYF	TGCGCCAGCAGCACCCGACAGGGGGGATGGAAGACCCAGTACTTC
TRBJ2-7	.	many	TRBV11-2	CASSLAVYYEQYF	TGTGCCAGCAGCTTAGCGGTGTACTACGAGCAGTACTTC
TRBJ1-1	TRBD1	.	TRBV19	CASHDRGVREAFF	TGTGCCAGTCATGACAGGGGAGTGAGGGAAGCTTTCTTT
TRBJ1-6	.	many	TRBV11-2	CASIPDSTDSYNSPLHF	TGTGCCAGCATCCCAGACAGTACCGACTCCTATAATTCACCCCTCCACTTT
TRBJ1-2	.	.	TRBV12-3/TRBV12-4	CASSFSQGYGYTF	TGTGCCAGCAGTTTTAGCCAGGGCTATGGCTACACCTTC
TRBJ2-5	.	many	TRBV6-1	CASSVLNRTPNGETQYF	TGTGCCAGCAGTGTATTAAACCGGACCCCCAATGGGGAGACCCAGTACTTC
TRBJ1-6	.	many	TRBV7-2	CASSLNAPGNSPLHF	TGTGCCAGCAGCTTAAACGCCCCGGGGAATTCACCCCTCCACTTT
TRBJ1-2	.	many	TRBV12-3/TRBV12-4	CASSLGRGNYGYTF	TGTGCCAGCAGCCTGGGACGGGGGAACTATGGCTACACCTTC
TRBJ2-7	.	.	TRBV28	CASSSTGHPSPYEQYF	TGTGCCAGCAGTTCCACCGGACACCCGTCACCCTACGAGCAGTACTTC
TRBJ1-2	.	many	TRBV19	CASHRESSAYYGYTF	TGTGCCAGCCACAGGGAGTCATCCGCTTACTATGGCTACACCTTC
TRBJ1-2	.	many	TRBV6-2/TRBV6-3	CASRATDWGYTF	TGTGCCAGCAGAGCGACGGACTGGGGCTACACCTTC
TRBJ2-7	TRBD1	.	TRBV6-2/TRBV6-3	CASSYSRTGGDYERYF	TGTGCCAGCAGTTACTCTCGGACAGGGGGAGACTACGAGCGGTACTTC
TRBJ2-5	.	many	TRBV25-1	CASIWDPYLAQYF	TGTGCCAGCATCTGGGACCCCTATTTGGCCCAGTACTTC
TRBJ1-1	.	many	TRBV28	CASSPNLPGEDTEAFF	TGTGCCAGCAGTCCCAACCTACCGGGGGAAGACACTGAAGCTTTCTTT
TRBJ2-2	.	few	TRBV6-1	CASTRGFRGGPGELFF	TGTGCCAGCACCCGGGGTTTTCGGGGCGGGCCCGGGGAGCTGTTTTTT
TRBJ1-1	.	once	TRBV5-5	CASSLSLSAGNTEAFF	TGTGCCAGCAGCTTGAGTTTGTCGGCCGGGAACACTGAAGCTTTCTTT
TRBJ1-1	.	many	TRBV6-2/TRBV6-3	CASSPGQLLNTEAFF	TGTGCCAGCAGCCCAGGACAGCTACTGAACACTGAAGCTTTCTTT
TRBJ1-3	TRBD1	.	TRBV9	CASSVGGIGQGNSGNTIYF	TGTGCCAGCAGCGTAGGAGGAATCGGACAGGGAAACTCTGGAAACACCATATATTTT
TRBJ2-2	TRBD1	many	TRBV24-1	CALQPGTENTGELFF	TGTGCCCTGCAACCCGGGACAGAGAACACCGGGGAGCTGTTTTTT
TRBJ1-2	.	few	TRBV19	CASSWGKRGYTF	TGTGCCAGTAGTTGGGGGAAACGTGGCTACACCTTC
TRBJ1-2	.	.	TRBV7-2	CATKQSDTYYGYTF	TGTGCCACCAAGCAGTCGGACACCTACTATGGCTACACCTTC
TRBJ2-7	.	many	TRBV2	CASSVGRGMGSHEQYF	TGTGCCAGCAGTGTTGGTAGAGGTATGGGGTCCCACGAGCAGTACTTC
TRBJ1-5	.	many	TRBV6-1	CASSLQVSNQPQHF	TGTGCCAGCAGTCTTCAGGTTAGCAATCAGCCCCAGCATTTT
TRBJ2-7	.	many	TRBV20-1	CSAREGEGGYEQYF	TGCAGTGCTAGAGAAGGGGAGGGGGGGTACGAGCAGTACTTC
TRBJ1-6	.	many	TRBV20-1	CSASAQNNSPLHF	TGCAGTGCTAGTGCTCAGAATAATTCACCCCTCCACTTT
TRBJ2-7	.	many	TRBV3-1	CASSQRSLTEQYF	TGTGCCAGCAGCCAAAGGTCTCTTACCGAGCAGTACTTC
TRBJ1-5	.	many	TRBV20-1	CSAREQGPHQPQHF	TGCAGTGCTAGAGAGCAGGGTCCCCATCAGCCCCAGCATTTT
TRBJ2-7	TRBD2	.	TRBV2	CASSEVSGGPYF	TGTGCCAGCAGTGAAGTTAGCGGGGGACCGTACTTC
TRBJ2-5	TRBD2	.	TRBV6-1	CASRILAGGRETQYF	TGTGCCAGCAGGATACTAGCGGGGGGGCGGGAGACCCAGTACTTC
TRBJ2-5	TRBD2	many	TRBV7-2	CASSFQGLAGGETQYF	TGTGCCAGCAGCTTTCAAGGGCTAGCGGGAGGAGAGACCCAGTACTTC
TRBJ2-7	.	many	TRBV2	CASSVPPRSYEQYF	TGTGCCAGCAGTGTTCCCCCTCGGTCCTACGAGCAGTACTTC
TRBJ2-7	.	.	TRBV18	CASSLATDEQYF	TGTGCCAGCTCACTAGCCACGGACGAGCAGTACTTC
TRBJ1-5	.	.	TRBV5-4	CASSSRDVGWGAGNQPQHF	TGTGCCAGCAGCTCCCGGGACGTTGGATGGGGGGCGGGCAATCAGCCCCAGCATTTT
TRBJ2-7	TRBD2	many	TRBV7-2	CASSSTSGGPYEQYF	TGTGCCAGCAGCTCGACTAGCGGGGGGCCCTACGAGCAGTACTTC
TRBJ2-2	TRBD1	many	TRBV24-1	CATSDPRQGTNTGELFF	TGTGCCACCAGTGACCCGAGACAGGGGACGAACACCGGGGAGCTGTTTTTT
TRBJ1-1	.	many	TRBV6-5	CASSYFQVRDTEAFF	TGTGCCAGCAGTTACTTCCAGGTGCGAGACACTGAAGCTTTCTTT
TRBJ1-5	TRBD1	many	TRBV20-1	CSARGGTGGNQPQHF	TGCAGTGCTAGAGGTGGGACAGGGGGCAATCAGCCCCAGCATTTT
TRBJ2-7	.	.	TRBV27	CASSLGHVYEQYF	TGTGCCAGCAGTTTAGGACATGTTTACGAGCAGTACTTC
TRBJ1-5	.	few	TRBV5-8	CASSLEQGYNQPQHF	TGTGCCAGCAGCTTGGAACAGGGTTACAATCAGCCCCAGCATTTT
TRBJ2-5	.	.	TRBV10-3	CAIKERAGQETQYF	TGTGCCATCAAGGAGAGGGCGGGACAAGAGACCCAGTACTTC
TRBJ1-6	.	many	TRBV3-1	CASRQPDSNSPLHF	TGTGCCAGCAGGCAACCTGACAGTAACTCACCCCTCCACTTT
TRBJ1-3	TRBD1	many	TRBV12-3/TRBV12-4	CASSSTGGIKGNTIYF	TGTGCCAGCAGCTCTACAGGGGGCATTAAGGGAAACACCATATATTTT
TRBJ2-7	TRBD2	.	TRBV12-3/TRBV12-4	CASSLAGGGPFEQYF	TGTGCCAGCAGTTTAGCGGGGGGGGGACCGTTCGAGCAGTACTTC
TRBJ1-2	TRBD1	many	TRBV13	CASSPRTGDYTF	TGTGCCAGCAGCCCCCGGACAGGCGACTACACCTTC
TRBJ2-7	.	many	TRBV27	CASSRPGSYEQYF	TGTGCCAGCAGCCGACCAGGGTCCTACGAGCAGTACTTC
TRBJ2-4	TRBD1	many	TRBV12-3/TRBV12-4	CASRRSRTGAGNIKYF	TGTGCCAGCAGACGCTCTCGGACAGGGGCTGGAAACATTAAGTACTTC
TRBJ1-1	.	many	TRBV6-1	CASSVHNTEAFF	TGTGCCAGCAGTGTCCATAACACTGAAGCTTTCTTT